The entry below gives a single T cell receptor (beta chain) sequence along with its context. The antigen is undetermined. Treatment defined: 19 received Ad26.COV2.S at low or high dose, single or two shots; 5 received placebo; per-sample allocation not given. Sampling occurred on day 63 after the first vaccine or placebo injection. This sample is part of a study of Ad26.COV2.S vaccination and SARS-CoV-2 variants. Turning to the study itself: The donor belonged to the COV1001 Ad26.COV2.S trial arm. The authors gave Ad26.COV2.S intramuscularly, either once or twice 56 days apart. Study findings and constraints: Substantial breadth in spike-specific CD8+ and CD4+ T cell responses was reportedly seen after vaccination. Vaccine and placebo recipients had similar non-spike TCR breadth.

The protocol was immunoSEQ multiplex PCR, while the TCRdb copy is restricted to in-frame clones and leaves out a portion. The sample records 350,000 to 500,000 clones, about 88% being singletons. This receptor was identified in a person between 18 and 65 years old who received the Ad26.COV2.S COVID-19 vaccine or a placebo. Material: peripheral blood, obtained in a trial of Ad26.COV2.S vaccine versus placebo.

This CDR3 reads CASSPTVSGANVLTF. The CDR3 region has the DNA TGTGCCAGCTCACCTACGGTCTCTGGGGCCAACGTCCTGACTTTC. The chain carries TRBV18 and TRBJ2-6; D gene unclear. This CDR3 has 15 amino acids. Germline assignment: CDR1 KGHSH and CDR2 LQKENI. V dropped 3 bases and J dropped 0 bases, with 6 bases sitting between them.